This entry features one T cell receptor beta chain sequence. Germline-derived CDR1 and CDR2 are SGHTA and FQGNSA. Germline trimming cut 1 base from V and 6 bases from J; bases unmatched to any gene: 8. The CDR3 is 18 amino acids. In the original analysis: Amplifying reference gene primers gave estimates of nucleated cell counts. The repertoire was sequenced with immunoSEQ multiplex PCR; TCRdb's copy has only in-frame clones and lacks some. The D gene and trimming were derived from the DNA, and the V and J assignments and clone size from that table. The table lists a few hundred thousand clones, around 89% of them singletons. The data stem from a study of blood T cell repertoires in COVID-19. The wider study: Donors in the United States, Italy and Spain gave samples during acute or convalescent COVID-19. PBMCs, B-cell-depleted T cells, or T cells were the source of the cDNA or gDNA that made up the material.

While infection was still active, Seattle patients were enrolled and then followed longitudinally. Sequenced material: peripheral blood. This sequence joins TRBV7-2 and TRBJ2-5; 16 bases agree with TRBD2. This receptor was obtained from a woman aged 25 to 39 with COVID-19, enrolled during active disease. The CDR3 DNA sequence: TGTGCCAGCAGCTTAGTCGGGACTAGCGGGGGGGCTCATCAGACCCAGTACTTC. It is translated as CASSLVGTSGGAHQTQYF. Filled out from reference TRBV7-2 and TRBJ2-5, the complete variable domain reads GAGVSQSPSNKVTEKGKDVELRCDPISGHTALYWYRQSLGQGLEFLIYFQGNSAPDKSGLPSDRFSAERTGGSVSTLTIQRTQQEDSAVYLCASSLVGTSGGAHQTQYFGPGTRLLVL.